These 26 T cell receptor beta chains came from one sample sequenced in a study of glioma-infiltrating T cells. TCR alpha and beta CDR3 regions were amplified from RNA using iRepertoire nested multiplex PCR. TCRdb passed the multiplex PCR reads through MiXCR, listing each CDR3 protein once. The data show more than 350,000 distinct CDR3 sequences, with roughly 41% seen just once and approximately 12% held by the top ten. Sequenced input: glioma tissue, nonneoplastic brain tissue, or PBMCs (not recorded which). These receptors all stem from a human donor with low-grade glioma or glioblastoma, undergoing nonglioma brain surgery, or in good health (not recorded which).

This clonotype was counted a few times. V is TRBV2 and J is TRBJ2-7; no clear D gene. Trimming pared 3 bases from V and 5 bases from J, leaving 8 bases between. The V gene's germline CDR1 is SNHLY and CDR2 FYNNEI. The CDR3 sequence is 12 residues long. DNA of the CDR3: TGTGCCAGCAGTGACCCCCACGACGAGCAGTACTTC. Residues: CASSDPHDEQYF.

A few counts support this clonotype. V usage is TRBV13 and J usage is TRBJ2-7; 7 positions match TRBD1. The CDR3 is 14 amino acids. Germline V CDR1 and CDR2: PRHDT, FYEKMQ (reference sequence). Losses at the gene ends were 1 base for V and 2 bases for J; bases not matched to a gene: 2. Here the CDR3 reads CASSLAGQPYEQYF. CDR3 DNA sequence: TGTGCCAGCAGCTTAGCGGGACAGCCCTACGAGCAGTACTTC. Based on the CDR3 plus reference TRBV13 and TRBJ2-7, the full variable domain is AAGVIQSPRHLIKEKRETATLKCYPIPRHDTVYWYQQGPGQDPQFLISFYEKMQSDKGSIPDRFSAQQFSDYHSELNMSSLELGDSALYFCASSLAGQPYEQYFGPGTRLTVT.

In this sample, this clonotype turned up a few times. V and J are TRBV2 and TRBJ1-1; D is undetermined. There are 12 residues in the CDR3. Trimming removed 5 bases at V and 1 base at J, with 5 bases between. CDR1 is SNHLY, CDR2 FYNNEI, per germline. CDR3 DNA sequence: TGTGCCAGCAGTCTGAAGAACACTGAAGCTTTCTTT. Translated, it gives CASSLKNTEAFF. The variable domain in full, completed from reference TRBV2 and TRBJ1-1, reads EPEVTQTPSHQVTQMGQEVILRCVPISNHLYFYWYRQILGQKVEFLVSFYNNEISEKSEIFDDQFSVERPDGSNFTLKIRSTKLEDSAMYFCASSLKNTEAFFGQGTRLTVV.

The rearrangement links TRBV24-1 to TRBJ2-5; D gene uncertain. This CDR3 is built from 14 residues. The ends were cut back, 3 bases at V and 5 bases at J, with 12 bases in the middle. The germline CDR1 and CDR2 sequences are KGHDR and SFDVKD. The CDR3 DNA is TGTGCCACCAGTGATCCCGGCCTTTCTGAGACCCAGTACTTC. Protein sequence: CATSDPGLSETQYF.

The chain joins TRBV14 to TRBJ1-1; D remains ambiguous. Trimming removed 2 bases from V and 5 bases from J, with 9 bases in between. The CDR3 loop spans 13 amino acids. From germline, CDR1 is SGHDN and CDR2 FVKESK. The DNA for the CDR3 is TGTGCCAGCAGCCAATACGGGGTTACTGAAGCTTTCTTT. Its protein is CASSQYGVTEAFF.

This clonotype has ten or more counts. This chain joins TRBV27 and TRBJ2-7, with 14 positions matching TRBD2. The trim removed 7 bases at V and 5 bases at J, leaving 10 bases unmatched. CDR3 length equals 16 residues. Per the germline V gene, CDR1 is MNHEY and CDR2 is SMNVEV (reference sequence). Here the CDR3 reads CASTFRLAGGPHEQYF. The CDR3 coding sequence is TGTGCCAGCACTTTCAGACTAGCGGGAGGGCCCCACGAGCAGTACTTC.

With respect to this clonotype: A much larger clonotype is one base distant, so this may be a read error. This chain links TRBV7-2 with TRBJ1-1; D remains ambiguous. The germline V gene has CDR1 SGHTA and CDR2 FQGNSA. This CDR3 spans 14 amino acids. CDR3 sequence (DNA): TGTGCCAGCAGCCCACCCACAGCTTCTGCTGAAGCTTACTTT. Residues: CASSPPTASAEAYF. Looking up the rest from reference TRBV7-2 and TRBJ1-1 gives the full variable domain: GAGVSQSPSNKVTEKGKDVELRCDPISGHTALYWYRQSLGQGLEFLIYFQGNSAPDKSGLPSDRFSAERTGGSVSTLTIQRTQQEDSAVYLCASSPPTASAEAYFGQGTRLTVV.

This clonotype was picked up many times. The CDR3 DNA is TGCAGTGCGACCCAGGCGGATAATTCACCCCTCCACTTT. The encoded protein is CSATQADNSPLHF. The J gene is TRBJ1-6, the V gene TRBV20-1; unclear D gene. This CDR3 is built from 13 residues. The germline V gene encodes CDR1 DFQATT and CDR2 SNEGSKA (reference sequence). The germline V and J ends were trimmed by 6 bases and 5 bases, with 11 bases remaining between them.

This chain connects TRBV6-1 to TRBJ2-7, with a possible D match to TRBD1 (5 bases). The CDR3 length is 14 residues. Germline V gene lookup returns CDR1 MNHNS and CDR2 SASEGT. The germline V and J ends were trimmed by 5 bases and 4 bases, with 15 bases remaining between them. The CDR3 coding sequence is TGTGCCAGCAGTTTTAGGGGCAGAACATACGAGCAGTACTTC. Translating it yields CASSFRGRTYEQYF.

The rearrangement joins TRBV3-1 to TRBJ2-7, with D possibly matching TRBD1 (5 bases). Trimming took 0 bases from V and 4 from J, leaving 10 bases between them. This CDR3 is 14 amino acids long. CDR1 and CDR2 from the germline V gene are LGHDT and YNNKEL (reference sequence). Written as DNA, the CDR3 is TGTGCCAGCAGCCAAGAGGGGTACAGGTACGAGCAGTACTTC. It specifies CASSQEGYRYEQYF.

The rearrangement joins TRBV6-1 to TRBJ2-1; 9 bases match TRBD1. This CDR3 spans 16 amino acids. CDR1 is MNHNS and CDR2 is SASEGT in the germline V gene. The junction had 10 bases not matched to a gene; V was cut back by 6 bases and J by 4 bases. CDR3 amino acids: CASSPRDREGYNEQFF. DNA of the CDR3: TGTGCCAGCAGCCCCCGGGACAGGGAAGGGTACAATGAGCAGTTCTTC.

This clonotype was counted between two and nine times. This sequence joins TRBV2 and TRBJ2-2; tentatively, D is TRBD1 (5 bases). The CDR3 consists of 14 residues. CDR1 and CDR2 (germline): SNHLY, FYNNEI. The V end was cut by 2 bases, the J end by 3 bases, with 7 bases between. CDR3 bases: TGTGCCAGCAGTGAAACCAGGGACACCGGGGAGCTGTTTTTT. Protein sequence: CASSETRDTGELFF.

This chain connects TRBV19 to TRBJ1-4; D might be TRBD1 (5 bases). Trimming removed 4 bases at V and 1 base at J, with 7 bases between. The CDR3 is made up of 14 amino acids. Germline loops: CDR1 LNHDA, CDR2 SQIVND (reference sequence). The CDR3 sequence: CASSTGKTNEKLFF. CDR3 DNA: TGTGCCAGTAGTACAGGGAAAACTAATGAAAAACTGTTTTTT.

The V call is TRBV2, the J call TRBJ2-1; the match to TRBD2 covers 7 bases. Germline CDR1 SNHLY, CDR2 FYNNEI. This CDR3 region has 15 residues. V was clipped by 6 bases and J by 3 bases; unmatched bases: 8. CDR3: CASSFTAGIYNEQFF. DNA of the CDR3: TGTGCCAGCAGCTTTACAGCGGGAATCTACAATGAGCAGTTCTTC.

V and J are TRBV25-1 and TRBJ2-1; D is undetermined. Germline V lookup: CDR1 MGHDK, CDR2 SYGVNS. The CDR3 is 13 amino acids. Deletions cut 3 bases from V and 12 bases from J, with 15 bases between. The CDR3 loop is CASSELGTHVQFF. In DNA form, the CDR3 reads TGTGCCAGCAGTGAGCTCGGTACCCATGTGCAGTTCTTC. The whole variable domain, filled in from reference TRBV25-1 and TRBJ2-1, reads EADIYQTPRYLVIGTGKKITLECSQTMGHDKMYWYQQDPGMELHLIHYSYGVNSTEKGDLSSESTVSRIRTEHFPLTLESARPSHTSQYLCASSELGTHVQFFGPGTRLTVL.

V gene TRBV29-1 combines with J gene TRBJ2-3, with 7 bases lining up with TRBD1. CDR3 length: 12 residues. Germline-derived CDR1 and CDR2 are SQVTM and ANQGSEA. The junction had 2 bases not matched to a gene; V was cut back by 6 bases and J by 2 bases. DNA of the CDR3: TGCAGCGTCGACAGGGCCACAGATACGCAGTATTTT. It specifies CSVDRATDTQYF.

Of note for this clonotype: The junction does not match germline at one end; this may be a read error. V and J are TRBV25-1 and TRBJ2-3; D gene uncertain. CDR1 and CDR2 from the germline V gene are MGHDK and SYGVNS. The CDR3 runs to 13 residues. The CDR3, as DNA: TGTGCCAGCAGTGTCCCGCTCGCAGATACGCAGTGTTTT. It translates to CASSVPLADTQCF.

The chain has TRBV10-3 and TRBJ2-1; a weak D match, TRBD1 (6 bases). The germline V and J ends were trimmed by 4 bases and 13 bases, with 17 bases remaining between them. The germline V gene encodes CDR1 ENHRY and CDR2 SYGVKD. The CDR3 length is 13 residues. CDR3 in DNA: TGTGCCATCAGTGCAGGGGAGCAAGAGACCCAGTTCTTC. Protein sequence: CAISAGEQETQFF.

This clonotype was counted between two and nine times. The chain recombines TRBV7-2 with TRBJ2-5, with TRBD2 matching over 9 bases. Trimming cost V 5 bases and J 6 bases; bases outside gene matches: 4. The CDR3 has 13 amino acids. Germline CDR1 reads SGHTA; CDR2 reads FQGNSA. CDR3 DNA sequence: TGTGCCAGCAGCACAGGACTAGCGCAGACCCAGTACTTC. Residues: CASSTGLAQTQYF.

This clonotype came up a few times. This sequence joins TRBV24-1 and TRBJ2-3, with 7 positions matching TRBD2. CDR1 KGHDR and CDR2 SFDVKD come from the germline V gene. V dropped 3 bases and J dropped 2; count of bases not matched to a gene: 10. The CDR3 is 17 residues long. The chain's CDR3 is CATSDPQPAGFTDTQYF. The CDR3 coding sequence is TGTGCCACCAGTGATCCCCAGCCAGCGGGGTTCACAGATACGCAGTATTTT.

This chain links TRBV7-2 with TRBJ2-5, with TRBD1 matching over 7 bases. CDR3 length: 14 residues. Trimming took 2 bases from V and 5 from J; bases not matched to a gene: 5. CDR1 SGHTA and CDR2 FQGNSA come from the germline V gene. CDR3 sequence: CASSLQGVGETQYF. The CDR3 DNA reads TGTGCCAGCAGCTTACAGGGGGTCGGCGAGACCCAGTACTTC.

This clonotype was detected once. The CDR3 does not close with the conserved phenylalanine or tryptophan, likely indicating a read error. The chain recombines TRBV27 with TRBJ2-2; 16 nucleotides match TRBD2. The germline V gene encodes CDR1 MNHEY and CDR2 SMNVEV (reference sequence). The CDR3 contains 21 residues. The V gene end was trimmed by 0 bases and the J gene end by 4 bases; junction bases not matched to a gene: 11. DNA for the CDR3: TGTGCCAGCAGTTTATCGGGGTTGGGACTAGCGGGAGGGCGGGGCACCGGGGAGCTGTTTCTT. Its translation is CASSLSGLGLAGGRGTGELFL.

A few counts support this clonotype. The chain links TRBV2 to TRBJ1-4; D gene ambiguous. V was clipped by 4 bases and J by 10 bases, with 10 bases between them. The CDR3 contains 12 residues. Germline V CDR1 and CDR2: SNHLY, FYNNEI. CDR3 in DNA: TGTGCCAGCAGTGTAATGGGCCCAAAACTGTTTTTT. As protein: CASSVMGPKLFF.

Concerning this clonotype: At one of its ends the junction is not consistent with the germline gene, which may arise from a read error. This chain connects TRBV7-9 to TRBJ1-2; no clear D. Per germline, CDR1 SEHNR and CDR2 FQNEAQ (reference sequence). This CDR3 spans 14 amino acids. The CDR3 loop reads CAGSPGRVNYGYTF. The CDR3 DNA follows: TGTGCCGGCAGCCCCGGAAGGGTTAACTATGGCTACACCTTC.

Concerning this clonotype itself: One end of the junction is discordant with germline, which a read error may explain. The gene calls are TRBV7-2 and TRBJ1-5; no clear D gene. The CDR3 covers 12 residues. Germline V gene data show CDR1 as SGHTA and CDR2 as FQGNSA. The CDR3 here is CASSVINQHQHF. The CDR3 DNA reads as TGCGCCAGCAGCGTCATCAATCAGCACCAGCATTTT.

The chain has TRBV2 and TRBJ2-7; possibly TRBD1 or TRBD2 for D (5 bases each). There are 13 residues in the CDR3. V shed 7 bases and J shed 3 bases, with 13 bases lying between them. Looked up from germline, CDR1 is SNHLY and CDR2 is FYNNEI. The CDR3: CASTWDGIYEQYF. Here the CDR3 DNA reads TGTGCCAGCACTTGGGACGGAATCTACGAGCAGTACTTC.